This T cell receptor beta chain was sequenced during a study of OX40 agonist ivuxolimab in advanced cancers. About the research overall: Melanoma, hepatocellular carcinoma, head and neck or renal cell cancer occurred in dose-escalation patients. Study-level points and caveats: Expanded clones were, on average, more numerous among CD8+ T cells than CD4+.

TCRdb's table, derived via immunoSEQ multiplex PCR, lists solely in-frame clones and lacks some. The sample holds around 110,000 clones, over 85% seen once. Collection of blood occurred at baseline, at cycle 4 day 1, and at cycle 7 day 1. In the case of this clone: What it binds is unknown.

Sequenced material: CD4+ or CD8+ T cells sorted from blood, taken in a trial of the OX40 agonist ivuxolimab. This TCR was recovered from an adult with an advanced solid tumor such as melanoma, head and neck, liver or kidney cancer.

CDR3: CASCVGGRSYEQYF. The CDR3 bases are TGTGCCAGCTGCGTAGGCGGGCGTTCCTACGAGCAGTACTTC. The J gene is TRBJ2-7, the V gene TRBV5-8; perhaps TRBD2 as D (5 bases). Looked up from germline, CDR1 is SGHTS and CDR2 is YDEGEE. Trimming shortened V by 7 bases and J by 1 base, and 15 bases separated the two germline ends. The length of the CDR3 is 14 residues.